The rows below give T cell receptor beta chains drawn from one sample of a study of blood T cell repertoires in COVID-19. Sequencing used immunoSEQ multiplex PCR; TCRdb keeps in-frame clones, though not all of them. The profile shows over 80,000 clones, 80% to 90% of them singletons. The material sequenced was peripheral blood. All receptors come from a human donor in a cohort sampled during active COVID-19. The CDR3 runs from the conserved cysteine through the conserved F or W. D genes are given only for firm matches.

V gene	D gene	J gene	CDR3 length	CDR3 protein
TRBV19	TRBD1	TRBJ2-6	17	CASSRRGQGAGANVLTF
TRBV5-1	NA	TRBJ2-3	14	CASSLSAGTDTQYF
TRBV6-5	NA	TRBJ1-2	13	CATTGGAGYGYTF
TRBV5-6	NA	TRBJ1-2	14	CASSTPGMGGGYTF
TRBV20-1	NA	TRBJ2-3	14	CSASSEMGQDTQYF
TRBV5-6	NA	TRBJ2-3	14	CASSLVSRGDTQYF
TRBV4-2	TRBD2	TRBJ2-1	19	CASSPFYGSGGPATNEQFF
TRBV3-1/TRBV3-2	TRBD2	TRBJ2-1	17	CASSQAGLGSSYNEQFF
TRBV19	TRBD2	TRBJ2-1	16	CASSTSAGGVYNEQFF
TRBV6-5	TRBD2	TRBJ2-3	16	CASSYPGASGPDTQYF
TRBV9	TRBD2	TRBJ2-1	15	CASSVAPRGVNEQFF
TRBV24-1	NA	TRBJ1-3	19	CATSDLDGGSYHSGNTIYF
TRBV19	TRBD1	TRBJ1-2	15	CASPGWTGGAWGYTF
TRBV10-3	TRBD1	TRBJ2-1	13	CAISQGVPHEQFF
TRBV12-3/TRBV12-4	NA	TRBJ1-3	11	CASRGANTIYF
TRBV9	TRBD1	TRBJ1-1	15	CASSVGDRMNTEAFF
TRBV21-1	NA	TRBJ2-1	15	CATHPGPPVGNEQFF
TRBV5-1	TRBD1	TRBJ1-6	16	CASSPGTGGIGSPLHF
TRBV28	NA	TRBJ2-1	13	CASSFGLYNEQFF
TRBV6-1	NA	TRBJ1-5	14	CASSETDLNQPQHF
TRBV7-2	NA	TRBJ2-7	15	CASTLSGPSSYEQYF
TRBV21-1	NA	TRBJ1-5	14	CASSGLSSNQPQHF
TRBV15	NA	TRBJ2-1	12	CATSRDEPKQFF
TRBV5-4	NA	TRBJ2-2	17	CATLLVDRPTNTGELFF
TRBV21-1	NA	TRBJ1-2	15	CASSSRQGAYYGYTF
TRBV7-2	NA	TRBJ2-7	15	CASSSSFSGLWEQYF
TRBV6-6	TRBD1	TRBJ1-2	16	CASSYLPRTGRGGYTF
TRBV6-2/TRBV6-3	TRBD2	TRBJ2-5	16	CASSYSLYGSGGTQYF
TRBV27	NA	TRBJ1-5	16	CASSLSPDYSNQPQHF
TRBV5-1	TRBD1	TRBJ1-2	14	CATHLPGQGYGYTF
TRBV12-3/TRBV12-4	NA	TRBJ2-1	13	CASRLAPYNEQFF
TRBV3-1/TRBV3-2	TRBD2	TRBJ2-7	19	CASSRRPGTSGFNAYEQYF
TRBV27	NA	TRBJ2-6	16	CASSSRRGHGANVLTF
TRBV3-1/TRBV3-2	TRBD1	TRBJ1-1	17	CASSHRDRGGSNTEAFF
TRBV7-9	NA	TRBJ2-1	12	CASSLASNEQFF
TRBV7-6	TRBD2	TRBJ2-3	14	CASSWTSSTDTQYF
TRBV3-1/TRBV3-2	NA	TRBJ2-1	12	CASSPSRERQFF
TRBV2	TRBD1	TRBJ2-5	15	CASSEGGTGGETQYF
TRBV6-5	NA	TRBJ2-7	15	CASSYSFGEGYEQYF
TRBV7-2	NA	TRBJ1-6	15	CASRSSDGVNSPLHF
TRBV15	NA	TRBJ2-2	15	CATSRGAGNTGELFF
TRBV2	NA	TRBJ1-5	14	CASSESSVSRPQHF
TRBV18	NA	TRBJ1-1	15	CASSQEQVPVPEAFF
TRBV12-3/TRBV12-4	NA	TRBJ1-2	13	CASSADTNYGYTF
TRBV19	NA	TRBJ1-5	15	CASSQSDGSNQPQHF
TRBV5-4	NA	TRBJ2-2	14	CASSLDFSAGELFF
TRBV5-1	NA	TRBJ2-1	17	CASSLIPSHERVNEQFF
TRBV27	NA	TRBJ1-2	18	CASSLSPGAIHSNYGYTF
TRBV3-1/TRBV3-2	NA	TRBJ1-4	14	CASSQVGDIEKLFF
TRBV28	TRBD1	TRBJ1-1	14	CASSLSGGGTEAFF
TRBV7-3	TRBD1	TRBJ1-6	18	CASSLPRDRGQSNSPLHF
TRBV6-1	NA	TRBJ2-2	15	CASSEVSGNTGELFF
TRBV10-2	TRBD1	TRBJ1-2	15	CASSEGDRRLYGYTF